Below, 18 T cell receptor beta chains from the same sample are listed, as sequenced in a study of blood T cells in healthy people across ages. Primers used in a second PCR of roughly 6 to 12 cycles were a sample-barcoded 5' primer and a J-beta primer mix. TCRdb called the 5' RACE reads again in MiXCR, with one record for every CDR3 protein. The table records 500,000 to 550,000 distinct CDR3 sequences, more than 20% of them present only once. Another study also made use of these data, one on T cells of mothers and their children.

Sequencing used blood. These receptors were taken from a boy between 5 and 17 years old in good health.

This clonotype turned up a few times. The rearrangement links TRBV9 to TRBJ2-5; 15 nucleotides agree with TRBD2. The J call could be wrong; TRBJ2-1 is a better fit for the DNA end. CDR3 length equals 14 residues. Germline V gene lookup returns CDR1 SGDLS and CDR2 YYNGEE. The DNA of the CDR3 is TGTGCCAGCAAGGGACTAGCGGGAGGTAATGAGCAGTTCTTC. Translation: CASKGLAGGNEQFF.

The chain carries TRBV29-1 and TRBJ1-2, with D hard to call. The CDR3 is made up of 11 amino acids. V dropped 0 bases and J dropped 7 bases, with 6 bases sitting between them. Germline loops: CDR1 SQVTM, CDR2 ANQGSEA. In nucleotides, the CDR3 is TGCAGCGTTGAAGATCTAGGTGGCTACACCTTC. This gives the protein CSVEDLGGYTF.

The gene calls are TRBV7-9 and TRBJ2-5; tentative D call: TRBD2 (7 bases). Germline V gene data show CDR1 as SEHNR and CDR2 as FQNEAQ (reference sequence). The CDR3 length is 12 residues. With 5 bases removed from V and 11 bases from J, the gap between germline ends came to 15 bases. CDR3 nucleotide sequence: TGTGCCAGCAGCAATACAGGGAGGGAGCAGTACTTC. It is translated as CASSNTGREQYF.

This clonotype was observed at least ten times. The chain has TRBV4-1 and TRBJ2-5; 7 positions agree with TRBD1. Trimming cost V 5 bases and J 6 bases; bases outside gene matches: 12. The CDR3 is 15 residues long. CDR1 is MGHRA and CDR2 is YSYEKL in the germline V gene. This chain's CDR3 is CASSAQDRDVKTQYF. CDR3 DNA sequence: TGCGCCAGCAGCGCACAAGACAGGGACGTTAAGACCCAGTACTTC.

The chain recombines TRBV6-7 with TRBJ2-7, with a possible D match to TRBD2 (5 bases). TRBV6-7 is an ORF, and what it does is uncertain. The CDR3 is 16 amino acids. The ends were cut back, 4 bases at V and 2 bases at J, with 18 bases in the middle. As DNA, the CDR3 is TGTGCCAGCAGTTCGCCTACTAGGGAAAATGCCTACGAGCAGTACTTC. Translating it yields CASSSPTRENAYEQYF.

The gene calls are TRBV11-2 and TRBJ2-5, with 8 bases that match TRBD2. The DNA end lines up better with TRBJ2-1; the J call may be wrong. This CDR3 is built from 15 residues. Germline lookup yields CDR1 SGHAT and CDR2 FQNNGV. The CDR3: CASSLEAGGRNEQFF. CDR3 nucleotide sequence: TGTGCCAGCAGCTTAGAGGCGGGAGGAAGGAATGAGCAGTTCTTC.

This chain joins TRBV29-1 and TRBJ2-1; 10 positions match TRBD2. The J segment lost 2 bases and the V segment lost 4 bases, leaving 5 bases of the junction unmatched. This CDR3 contains 15 residues. Germline V gene sequence: CDR1 SQVTM, CDR2 ANQGSEA. CDR3: CSVVSAGGPYNEQFF. CDR3 in DNA: TGCAGCGTTGTCTCAGCGGGGGGGCCCTACAATGAGCAGTTCTTC.

Many counts were recorded for this clonotype. The rearrangement links TRBV7-2 to TRBJ2-5; D uncertain. The germline V gene encodes CDR1 SGHTA and CDR2 FQGNSA. The germline V and J ends were trimmed by 6 bases and 5 bases, with 19 bases remaining between them. CDR3 length equals 15 residues. This CDR3 is CASSRAVTIGETQYF. DNA for the CDR3: TGTGCCAGCAGTCGGGCGGTTACAATTGGGGAGACCCAGTACTTC.

There are a few counts of this clonotype. The rearrangement uses TRBV18 and TRBJ2-1; D is ambiguous. The CDR3 consists of 11 residues. From germline, CDR1 is KGHSH and CDR2 LQKENI. V shed 6 bases and J shed 9 bases, with 9 bases lying between them. This chain's CDR3 is CASSPTGEQFF. CDR3 DNA sequence: TGTGCCAGCTCCCCCACGGGTGAGCAGTTCTTC.

This chain uses TRBV5-1 with TRBJ2-7, with D possibly matching TRBD2 (5 bases). Germline CDR1 is SGHRS and CDR2 is YFSETQ. Trimming removed 1 base at V and 0 bases at J, with 11 bases between. The CDR3 covers 15 residues. The CDR3 sequence: CASSLPPGSSYEQYF. As DNA, the CDR3 is TGCGCCAGCAGCTTGCCCCCGGGATCCTCCTACGAGCAGTACTTC.

The chain combines TRBV7-2 with TRBJ2-3, with no clear D. V lost 3 bases and J lost 1, with 5 bases in between. From germline, CDR1 is SGHTA and CDR2 FQGNSA. This CDR3 comprises 13 residues. The CDR3 DNA follows: TGTGCCAGCAGCTTCGCCCGCACAGATACGCAGTATTTT. Protein sequence: CASSFARTDTQYF.

The V call is TRBV4-3, the J call TRBJ1-1, with 7 bases aligning to TRBD1. The germline gives CDR1 LGHNA, CDR2 YSLEER. CDR3 length equals 15 residues. J was trimmed by 1 base and V by 5 bases; bases with no gene match: 7. The DNA of the CDR3 is TGCGCCAGCAGCGTTTGGGGACAGCAGAACACTGAAGCTTTCTTT. Translation gives CASSVWGQQNTEAFF.

The chain carries TRBV5-1 and TRBJ2-5; the match to TRBD2 covers 7 bases. V shed 4 bases and J 2 bases; nucleotides not matched to a gene: 8. The germline V gene has CDR1 SGHRS and CDR2 YFSETQ. CDR3 length: 15 amino acids. The CDR3 nucleotides are TGCGCCAGCAGCCACGATCCAGCGGGACAAGAGACCCAGTACTTC. This encodes CASSHDPAGQETQYF.

This clonotype has only a few counts. The rearrangement links TRBV10-3 to TRBJ2-1, with 9 bases fitting TRBD2. Germline loops: CDR1 ENHRY, CDR2 SYGVKD. After removal of 0 bases from V and 6 bases from J, the junction contained 3 bases not matched to a gene. The CDR3 runs 15 residues. The CDR3 reads CAISESLAGTNEQFF. As DNA, the CDR3 is TGTGCCATCAGTGAGTCGCTAGCGGGAACCAATGAGCAGTTCTTC.

This clonotype was picked up a small number of times. This sequence joins TRBV5-1 and TRBJ2-5, with D possibly matching TRBD1 (7 bases). The germline V gene encodes CDR1 SGHRS and CDR2 YFSETQ. The CDR3 is 15 amino acids. V was shortened by 4 bases and J by 2 bases, with 15 bases between the two germline ends. The chain's CDR3 is CASSVFGGQQETQYF. The CDR3 coding sequence is TGCGCCAGCAGCGTCTTCGGGGGACAGCAAGAGACCCAGTACTTC.

This chain uses TRBV28 with TRBJ1-1; maybe TRBD1 (5 bases). CDR1 is MDHEN, CDR2 SYDVKM, per germline. V was pared by 7 bases and J by 6 bases, with 15 bases between. The CDR3 has 13 amino acids. The CDR3 loop is CASMVGVPAEAFF. The CDR3 DNA is TGTGCCAGCATGGTAGGGGTTCCGGCTGAAGCTTTCTTT.

The rearrangement uses TRBV20-1 and TRBJ2-3; D is perhaps TRBD2 (5 bases). Germline V gene data show CDR1 as DFQATT and CDR2 as SNEGSKA (reference sequence). V was trimmed by 0 bases and J by 4 bases, leaving 14 bases between them. The CDR3 loop spans 15 amino acids. Written as DNA, the CDR3 is TGCAGTGCTAGAGAACCCACTAGGAGTCCAGATACGCAGTATTTT. This encodes CSAREPTRSPDTQYF.

The chain employs TRBV9 and TRBJ2-7, with TRBD1 identical over 9 bases. CDR3 size: 14 residues. Looked up from germline, CDR1 is SGDLS and CDR2 is YYNGEE. J lost 3 bases, V lost 0 bases, and 1 base had no gene match. In DNA, the CDR3 is TGTGCCAGCAGCGTAGGGGACAGGGACTACGAGCAGTACTTC. Amino acids: CASSVGDRDYEQYF.